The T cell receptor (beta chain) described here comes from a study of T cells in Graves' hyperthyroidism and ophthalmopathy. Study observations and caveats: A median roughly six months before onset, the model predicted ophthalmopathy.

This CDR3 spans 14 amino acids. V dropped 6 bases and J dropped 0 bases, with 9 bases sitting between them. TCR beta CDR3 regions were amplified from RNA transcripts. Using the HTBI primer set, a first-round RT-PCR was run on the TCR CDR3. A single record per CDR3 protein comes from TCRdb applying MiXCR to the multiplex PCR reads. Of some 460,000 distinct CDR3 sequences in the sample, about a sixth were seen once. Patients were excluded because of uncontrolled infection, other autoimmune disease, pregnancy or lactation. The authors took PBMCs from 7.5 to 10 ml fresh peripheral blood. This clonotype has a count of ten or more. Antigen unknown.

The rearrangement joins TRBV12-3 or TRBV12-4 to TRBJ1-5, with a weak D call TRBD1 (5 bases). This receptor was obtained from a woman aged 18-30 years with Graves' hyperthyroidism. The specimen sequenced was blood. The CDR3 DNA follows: TGTGCCAGCAGCGGACAATATAGCAATCAGCCCCAGCATTTT. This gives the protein CASSGQYSNQPQHF.